One T cell receptor beta chain is described in this entry. At one end the junction does not follow the germline gene, possibly because of a read error. This sample was included in a study of T cell repertoires in aging, cancer and after chemotherapy. Rearranged V-D-J TRB sequences were amplified with a mixed TRB-A/B primer pool. MiXCR, run by TCRdb on the multiplex PCR reads, gives a single entry per CDR3 protein. The sample lists some 10,000 distinct CDR3 sequences, 25% to 35% seen once, with 3.2% in the top ten. The CDR3 spans 16 residues. CDR1 is LGHNA, CDR2 YSLEER, per germline. TCR beta rearrangements were amplified from peripheral blood genomic DNA.

The material sequenced was blood. The sequence was obtained from a human donor in good health. The chain joins TRBV4-3 to TRBJ2-2, with 9 bases that match TRBD1. CDR3 coding DNA: TGTGCCAGCAGCTTGGGAGCGGGACAGGGTCCCGGGGAGCTGTTTTTT. It translates to CASSLGAGQGPGELFF.